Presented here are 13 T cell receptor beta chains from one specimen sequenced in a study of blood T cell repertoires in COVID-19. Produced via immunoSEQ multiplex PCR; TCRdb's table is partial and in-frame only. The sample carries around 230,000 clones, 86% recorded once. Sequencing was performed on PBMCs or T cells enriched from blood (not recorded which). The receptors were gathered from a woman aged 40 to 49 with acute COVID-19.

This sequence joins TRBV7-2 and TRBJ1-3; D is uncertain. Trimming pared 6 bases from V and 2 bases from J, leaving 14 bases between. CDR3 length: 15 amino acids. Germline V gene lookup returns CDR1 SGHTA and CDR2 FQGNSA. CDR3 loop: CASSPGGSAGNTIYF. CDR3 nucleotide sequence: TGTGCCAGCAGTCCCGGCGGGTCTGCTGGAAACACCATATATTTT. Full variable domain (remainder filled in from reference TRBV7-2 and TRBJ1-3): GAGVSQSPSNKVTEKGKDVELRCDPISGHTALYWYRQSLGQGLEFLIYFQGNSAPDKSGLPSDRFSAERTGGSVSTLTIQRTQQEDSAVYLCASSPGGSAGNTIYFGEGSWLTVV.

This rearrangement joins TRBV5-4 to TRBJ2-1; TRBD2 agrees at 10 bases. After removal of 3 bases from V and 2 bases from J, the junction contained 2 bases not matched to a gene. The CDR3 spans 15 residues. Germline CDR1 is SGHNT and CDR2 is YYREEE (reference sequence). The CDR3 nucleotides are TGTGCCAGCAGCTCTACTAGCGGGGCCTACAATGAGCAGTTCTTC. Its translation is CASSSTSGAYNEQFF. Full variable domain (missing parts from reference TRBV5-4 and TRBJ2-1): ETGVTQSPTHLIKTRGQQVTLRCSSQSGHNTVSWYQQALGQGPQFIFQYYREEENGRGNFPPRFSGLQFPNYSSELNVNALELDDSALYLCASSSTSGAYNEQFFGPGTRLTVL.

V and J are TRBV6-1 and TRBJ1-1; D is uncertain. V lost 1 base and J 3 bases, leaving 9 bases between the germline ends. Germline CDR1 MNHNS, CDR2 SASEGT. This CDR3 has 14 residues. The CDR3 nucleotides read TGTGCCAGCAGTGAAGAACTAATAGACACTGAAGCTTTCTTT. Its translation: CASSEELIDTEAFF.

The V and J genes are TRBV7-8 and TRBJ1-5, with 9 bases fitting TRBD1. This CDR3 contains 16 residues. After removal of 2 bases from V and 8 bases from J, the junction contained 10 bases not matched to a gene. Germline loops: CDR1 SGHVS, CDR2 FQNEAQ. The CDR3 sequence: CASSLLGYTGGKPQHF. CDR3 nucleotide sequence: TGTGCCAGCAGCTTACTGGGTTATACAGGGGGCAAGCCCCAGCATTTT.

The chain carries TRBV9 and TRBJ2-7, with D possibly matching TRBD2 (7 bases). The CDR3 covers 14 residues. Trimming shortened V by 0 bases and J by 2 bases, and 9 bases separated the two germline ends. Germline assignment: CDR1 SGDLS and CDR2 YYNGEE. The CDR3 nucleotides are TGTGCCAGCAGCGTAGAGGGGGGGCCCTACGAGCAGTACTTC. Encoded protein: CASSVEGGPYEQYF.

The CDR3 coding sequence is TGTGCCAGCAGCCCCGGACAGGGGCGATCACCCCTCCACTTT. Translating gives CASSPGQGRSPLHF. V and J are TRBV3-1 (or the pseudogene TRBV3-2) and TRBJ1-6; TRBD1 matches at 9 bases. The ends lost 4 bases at V and 10 bases at J; junction bases unmatched: 5. This CDR3 has 14 amino acids. CDR1 and CDR2 from the germline V gene are LGHDT and YNNKEL (reference sequence).

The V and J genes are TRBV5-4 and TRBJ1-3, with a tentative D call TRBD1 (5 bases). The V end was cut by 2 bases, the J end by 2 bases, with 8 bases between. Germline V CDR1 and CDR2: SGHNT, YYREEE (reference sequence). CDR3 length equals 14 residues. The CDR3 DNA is TGTGCCAGCAGCTTTCCAGGGACTGGAAACACCATATATTTT. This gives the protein CASSFPGTGNTIYF.

The CDR3 loop is CASSWTGNTEAFF. The CDR3 region has the DNA TGTGCCAGCAGCTGGACAGGAAACACTGAAGCTTTCTTT. This chain uses TRBV11-3 with TRBJ1-1; 7 positions match TRBD1. CDR3 length equals 13 residues. CDR1 is SGHNT, CDR2 YENEEA, per germline. V was pared by 4 bases and J by 2 bases, with 1 base of the junction left unmatched.

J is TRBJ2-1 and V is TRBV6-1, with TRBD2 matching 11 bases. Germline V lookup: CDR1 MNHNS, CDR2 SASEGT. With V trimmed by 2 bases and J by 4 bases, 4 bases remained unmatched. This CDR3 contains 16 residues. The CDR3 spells CASSEISGGVYNEQFF. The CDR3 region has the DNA TGTGCCAGCAGTGAAATTAGCGGGGGGGTTTACAATGAGCAGTTCTTC.

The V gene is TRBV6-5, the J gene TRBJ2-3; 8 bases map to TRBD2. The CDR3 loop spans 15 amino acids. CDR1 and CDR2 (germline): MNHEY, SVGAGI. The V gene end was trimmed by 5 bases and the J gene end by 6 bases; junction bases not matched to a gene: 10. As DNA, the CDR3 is TGTGCCAGCAGTCCGAATCGGGGGGGCAGGGATACGCAGTATTTT. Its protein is CASSPNRGGRDTQYF.

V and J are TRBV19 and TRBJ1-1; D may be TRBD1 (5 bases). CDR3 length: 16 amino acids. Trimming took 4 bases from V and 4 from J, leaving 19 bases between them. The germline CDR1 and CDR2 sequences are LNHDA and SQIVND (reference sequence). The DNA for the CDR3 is TGTGCCAGTAGTAAGCCCCAACTTCAGGGATTCACTGAAGCTTTCTTT. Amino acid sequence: CASSKPQLQGFTEAFF.

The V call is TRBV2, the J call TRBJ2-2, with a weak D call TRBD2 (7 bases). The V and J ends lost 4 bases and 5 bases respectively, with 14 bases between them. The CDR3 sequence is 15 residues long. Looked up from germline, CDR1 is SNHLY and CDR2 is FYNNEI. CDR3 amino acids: CASSVGGGRTGELFF. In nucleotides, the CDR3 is TGTGCCAGCAGTGTTGGGGGGGGCCGGACCGGGGAGCTGTTTTTT.

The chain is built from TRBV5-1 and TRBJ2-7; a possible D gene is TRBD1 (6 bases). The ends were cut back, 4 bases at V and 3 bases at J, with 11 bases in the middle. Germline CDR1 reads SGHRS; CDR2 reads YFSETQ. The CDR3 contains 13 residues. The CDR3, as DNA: TGCGCCAGCAGCCGGACAGCAGACTACGAGCAGTACTTC. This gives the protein CASSRTADYEQYF. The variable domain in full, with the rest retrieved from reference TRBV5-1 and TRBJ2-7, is KAGVTQTPRYLIKTRGQQVTLSCSPISGHRSVSWYQQTPGQGLQFLFEYFSETQRNKGNFPGRFSGRQFSNSRSEMNVSTLELGDSALYLCASSRTADYEQYFGPGTRLTVT.